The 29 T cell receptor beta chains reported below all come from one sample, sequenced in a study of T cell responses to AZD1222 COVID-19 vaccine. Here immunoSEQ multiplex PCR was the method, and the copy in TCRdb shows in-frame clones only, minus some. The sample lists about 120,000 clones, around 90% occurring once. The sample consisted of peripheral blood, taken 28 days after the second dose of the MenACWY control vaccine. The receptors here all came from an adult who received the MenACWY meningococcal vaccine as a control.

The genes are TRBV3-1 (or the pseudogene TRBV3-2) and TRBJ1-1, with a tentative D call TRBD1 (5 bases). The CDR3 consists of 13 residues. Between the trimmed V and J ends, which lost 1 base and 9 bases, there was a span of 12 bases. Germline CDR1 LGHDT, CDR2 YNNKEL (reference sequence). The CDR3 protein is CASSQGQGIQAFF. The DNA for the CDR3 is TGTGCCAGCAGCCAAGGCCAGGGCATTCAAGCTTTCTTT.

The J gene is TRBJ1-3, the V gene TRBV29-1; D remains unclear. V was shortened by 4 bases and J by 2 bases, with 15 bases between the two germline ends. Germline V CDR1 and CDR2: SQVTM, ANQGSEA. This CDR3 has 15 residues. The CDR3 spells CSVADRGPTGNTIYF. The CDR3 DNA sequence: TGCAGCGTTGCCGATAGAGGTCCGACTGGAAACACCATATATTTT.

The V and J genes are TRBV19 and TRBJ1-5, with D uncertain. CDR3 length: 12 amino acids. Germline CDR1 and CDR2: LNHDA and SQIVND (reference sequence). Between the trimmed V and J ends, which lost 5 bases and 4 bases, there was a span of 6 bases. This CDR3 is CASSAENQPQHF. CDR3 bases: TGTGCCAGTAGTGCAGAGAATCAGCCCCAGCATTTT.

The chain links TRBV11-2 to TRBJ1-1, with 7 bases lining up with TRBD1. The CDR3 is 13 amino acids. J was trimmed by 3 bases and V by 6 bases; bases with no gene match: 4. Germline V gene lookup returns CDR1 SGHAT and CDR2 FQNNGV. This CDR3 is CASSGRGDTEAFF. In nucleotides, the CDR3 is TGTGCCAGCAGTGGCAGGGGGGACACTGAAGCTTTCTTT.

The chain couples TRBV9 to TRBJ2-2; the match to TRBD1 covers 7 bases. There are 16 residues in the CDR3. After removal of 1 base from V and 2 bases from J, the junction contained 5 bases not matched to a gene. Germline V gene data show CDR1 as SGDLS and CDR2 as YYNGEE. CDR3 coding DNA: TGTGCCAGCAGCGTATCAACAGGGGAAAACACCGGGGAGCTGTTTTTT. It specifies CASSVSTGENTGELFF.

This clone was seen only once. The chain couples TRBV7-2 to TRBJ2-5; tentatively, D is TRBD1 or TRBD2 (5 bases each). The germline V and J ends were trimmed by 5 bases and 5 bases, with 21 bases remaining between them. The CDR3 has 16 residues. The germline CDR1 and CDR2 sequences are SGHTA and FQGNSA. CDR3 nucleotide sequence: TGTGCCAGCAGCGGAGTGGGACGCACATTCGGGGAGACCCAGTACTTC. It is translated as CASSGVGRTFGETQYF.

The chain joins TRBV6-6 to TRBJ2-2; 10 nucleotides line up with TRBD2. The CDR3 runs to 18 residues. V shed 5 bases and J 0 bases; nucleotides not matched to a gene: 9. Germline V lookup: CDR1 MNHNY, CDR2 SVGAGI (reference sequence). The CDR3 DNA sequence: TGTGCCAGCAGTCAGAGGACTAGCGGCGCATCGAACACCGGGGAGCTGTTTTTT. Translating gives CASSQRTSGASNTGELFF.

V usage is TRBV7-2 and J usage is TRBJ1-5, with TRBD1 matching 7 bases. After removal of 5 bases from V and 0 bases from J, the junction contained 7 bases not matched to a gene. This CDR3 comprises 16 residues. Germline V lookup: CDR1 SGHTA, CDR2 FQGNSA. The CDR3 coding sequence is TGTGCCAGCAGCCAGTGGGGACAGATTAGCAATCAGCCCCAGCATTTT. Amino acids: CASSQWGQISNQPQHF. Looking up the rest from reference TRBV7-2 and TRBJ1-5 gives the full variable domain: GAGVSQSPSNKVTEKGKDVELRCDPISGHTALYWYRQSLGQGLEFLIYFQGNSAPDKSGLPSDRFSAERTGGSVSTLTIQRTQQEDSAVYLCASSQWGQISNQPQHFGDGTRLSIL.

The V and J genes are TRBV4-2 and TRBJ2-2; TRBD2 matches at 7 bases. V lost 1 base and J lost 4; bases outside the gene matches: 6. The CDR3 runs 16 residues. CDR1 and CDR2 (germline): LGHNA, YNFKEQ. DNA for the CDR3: TGTGCCAGCAGCCAAGGGGCGGGAGCGGTCACCGGGGAGCTGTTTTTT. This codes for CASSQGAGAVTGELFF.

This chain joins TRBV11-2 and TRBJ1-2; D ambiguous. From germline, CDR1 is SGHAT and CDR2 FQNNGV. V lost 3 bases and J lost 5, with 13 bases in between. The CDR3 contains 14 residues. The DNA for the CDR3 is TGTGCCAGCAGCTTCCAAATGGAAACGTATGGCTACACCTTC. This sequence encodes CASSFQMETYGYTF.

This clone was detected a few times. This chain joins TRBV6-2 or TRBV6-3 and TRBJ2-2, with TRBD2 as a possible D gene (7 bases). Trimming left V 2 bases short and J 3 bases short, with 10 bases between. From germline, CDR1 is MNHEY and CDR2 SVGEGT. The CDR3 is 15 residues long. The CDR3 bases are TGTGCCAGCAGTTACGGGGGGGCCCACACCGGGGAGCTGTTTTTT. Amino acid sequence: CASSYGGAHTGELFF.

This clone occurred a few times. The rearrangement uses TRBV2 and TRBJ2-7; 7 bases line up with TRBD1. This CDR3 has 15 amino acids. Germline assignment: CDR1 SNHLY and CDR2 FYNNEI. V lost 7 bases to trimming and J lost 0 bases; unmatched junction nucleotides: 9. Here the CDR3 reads CASTTDRLSSYEQYV. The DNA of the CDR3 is TGTGCCAGCACTACGGACAGGCTGAGCTCCTACGAGCAGTACGTC.

CDR3 in DNA: TGTGCCAGCAGTTACTCAGGGGACAGGCGAGATCAGCCCCAGCATTTT. Translating gives CASSYSGDRRDQPQHF. This sequence joins TRBV6-2 or TRBV6-3 and TRBJ1-5; 8 bases agree with TRBD1. The CDR3 length is 16 residues. With 0 bases clipped from V and 5 bases from J, the junction kept 6 bases outside the gene matches. Germline V gene data show CDR1 as MNHEY and CDR2 as SVGEGT.

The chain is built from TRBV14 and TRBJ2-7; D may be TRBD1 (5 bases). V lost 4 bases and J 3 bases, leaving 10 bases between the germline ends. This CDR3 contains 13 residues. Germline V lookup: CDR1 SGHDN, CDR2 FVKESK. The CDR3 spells CASSPRGSYEQYV. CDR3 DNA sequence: TGTGCCAGCAGCCCTAGGGGCAGCTACGAGCAGTACGTC.

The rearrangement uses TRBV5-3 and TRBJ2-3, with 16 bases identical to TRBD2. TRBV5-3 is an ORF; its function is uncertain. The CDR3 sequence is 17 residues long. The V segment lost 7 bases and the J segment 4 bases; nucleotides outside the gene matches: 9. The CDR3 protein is CARPGLAGGRGPDTQYF. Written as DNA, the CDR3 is TGTGCCAGACCGGGACTAGCGGGAGGGAGGGGGCCAGATACGCAGTATTTT.

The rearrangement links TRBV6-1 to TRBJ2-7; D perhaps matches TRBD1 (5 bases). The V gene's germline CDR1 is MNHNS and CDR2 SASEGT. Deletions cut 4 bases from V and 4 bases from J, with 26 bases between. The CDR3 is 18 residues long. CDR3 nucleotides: TGTGCCAGCAGTGTAGAACTTGTTACCGGGCAGGGAAGATACGAGCAGTACTTC. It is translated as CASSVELVTGQGRYEQYF.

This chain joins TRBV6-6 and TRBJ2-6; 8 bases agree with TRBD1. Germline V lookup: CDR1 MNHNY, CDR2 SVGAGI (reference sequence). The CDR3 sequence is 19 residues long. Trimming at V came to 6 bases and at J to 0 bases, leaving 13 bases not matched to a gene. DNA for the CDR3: TGTGCCAGCAGCTCCACCCCGGGACAGGTGGGCTCTGGGGCCAACGTCCTGACTTTC. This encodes CASSSTPGQVGSGANVLTF.

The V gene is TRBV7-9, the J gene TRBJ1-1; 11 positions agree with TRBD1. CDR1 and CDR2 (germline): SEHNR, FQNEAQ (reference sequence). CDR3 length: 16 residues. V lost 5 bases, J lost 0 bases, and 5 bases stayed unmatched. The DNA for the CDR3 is TGTGCCAGCAGCACGGACAGGGGGCCGGTGAACACTGAAGCTTTCTTT. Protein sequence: CASSTDRGPVNTEAFF.

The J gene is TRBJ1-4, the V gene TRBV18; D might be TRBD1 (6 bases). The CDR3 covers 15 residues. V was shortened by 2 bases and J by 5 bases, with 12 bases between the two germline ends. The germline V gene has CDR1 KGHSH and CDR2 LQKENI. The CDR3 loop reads CASSPWQGNNEKLFF. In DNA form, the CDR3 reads TGTGCCAGCTCACCATGGCAGGGGAACAATGAAAAACTGTTTTTT.

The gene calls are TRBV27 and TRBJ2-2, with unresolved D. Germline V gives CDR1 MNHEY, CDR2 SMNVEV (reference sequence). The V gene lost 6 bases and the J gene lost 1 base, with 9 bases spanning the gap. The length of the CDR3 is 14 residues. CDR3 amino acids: CASSHLENTGELFF. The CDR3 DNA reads TGTGCCAGCAGCCACCTGGAGAACACCGGGGAGCTGTTTTTT.

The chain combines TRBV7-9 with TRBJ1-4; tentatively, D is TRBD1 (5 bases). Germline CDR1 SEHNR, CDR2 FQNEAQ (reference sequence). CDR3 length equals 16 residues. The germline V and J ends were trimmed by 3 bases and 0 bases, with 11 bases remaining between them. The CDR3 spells CASSFDGGATNEKLFF. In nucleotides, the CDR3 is TGTGCCAGCAGCTTTGACGGGGGAGCAACTAATGAAAAACTGTTTTTT.

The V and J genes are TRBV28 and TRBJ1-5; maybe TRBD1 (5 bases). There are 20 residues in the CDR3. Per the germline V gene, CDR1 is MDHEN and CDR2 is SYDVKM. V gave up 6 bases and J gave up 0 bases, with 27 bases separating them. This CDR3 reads CASRPKSPGRDLYSNQPQHF. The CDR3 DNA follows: TGTGCCAGCAGGCCCAAATCTCCAGGGAGGGACTTATATAGCAATCAGCCCCAGCATTTT.

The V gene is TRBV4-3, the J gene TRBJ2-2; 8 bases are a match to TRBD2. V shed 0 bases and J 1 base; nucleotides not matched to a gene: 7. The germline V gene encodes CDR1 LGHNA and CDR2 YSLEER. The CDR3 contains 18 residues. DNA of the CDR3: TGCGCCAGCAGCCAAGAGGTGGGCCTAGCGGGGAACACCGGGGAGCTGTTTTTT. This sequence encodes CASSQEVGLAGNTGELFF.

CDR3 protein: CASSQQGTGNTGELFF. The CDR3 DNA is TGTGCCAGCAGCCAACAGGGGACAGGGAACACCGGGGAGCTGTTTTTT. The chain uses TRBV4-2 and TRBJ2-2; 8 bases agree with TRBD1. CDR3 length equals 16 residues. The V gene's germline CDR1 is LGHNA and CDR2 YNFKEQ. With V trimmed by 2 bases and J by 1 base, 3 bases remained unmatched.

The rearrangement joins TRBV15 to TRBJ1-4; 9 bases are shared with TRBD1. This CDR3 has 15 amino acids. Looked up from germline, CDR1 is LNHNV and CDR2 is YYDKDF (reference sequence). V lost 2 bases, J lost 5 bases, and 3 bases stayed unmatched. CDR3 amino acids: CATSRKGTGNEKLFF. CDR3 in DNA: TGTGCCACCAGCAGAAAAGGGACAGGGAATGAAAAACTGTTTTTT.

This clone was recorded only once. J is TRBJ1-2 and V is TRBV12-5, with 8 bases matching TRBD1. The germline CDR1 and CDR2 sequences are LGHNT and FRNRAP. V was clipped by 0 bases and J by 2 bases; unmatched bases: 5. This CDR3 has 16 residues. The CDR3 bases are TGTGCTAGTGGTTTGGTACTCAGGGACAGGAACTATGGCTACACCTTC. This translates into CASGLVLRDRNYGYTF.

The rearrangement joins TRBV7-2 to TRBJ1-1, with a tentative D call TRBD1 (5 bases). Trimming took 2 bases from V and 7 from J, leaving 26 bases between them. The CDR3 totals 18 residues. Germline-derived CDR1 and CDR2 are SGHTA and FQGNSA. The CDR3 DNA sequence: TGTGCCAGCAGCTTATATTCTTCAGGGTGGGGGGGGAAAAATGAAGCTTTCTTT. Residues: CASSLYSSGWGGKNEAFF.

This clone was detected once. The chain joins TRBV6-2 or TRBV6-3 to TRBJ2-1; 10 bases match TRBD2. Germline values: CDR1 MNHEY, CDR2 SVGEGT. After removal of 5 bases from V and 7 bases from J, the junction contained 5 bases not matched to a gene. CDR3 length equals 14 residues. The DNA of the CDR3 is TGTGCCAGCAGTACTAGCGGGGACCTAAATGAGCAGTTCTTC. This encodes CASSTSGDLNEQFF.

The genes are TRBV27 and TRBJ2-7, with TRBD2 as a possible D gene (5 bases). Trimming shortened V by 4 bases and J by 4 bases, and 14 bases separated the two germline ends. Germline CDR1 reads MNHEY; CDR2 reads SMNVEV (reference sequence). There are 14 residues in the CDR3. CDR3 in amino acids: CASSWASRRYEQYF. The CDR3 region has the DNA TGTGCCAGCAGTTGGGCTAGCAGACGATACGAGCAGTACTTC.